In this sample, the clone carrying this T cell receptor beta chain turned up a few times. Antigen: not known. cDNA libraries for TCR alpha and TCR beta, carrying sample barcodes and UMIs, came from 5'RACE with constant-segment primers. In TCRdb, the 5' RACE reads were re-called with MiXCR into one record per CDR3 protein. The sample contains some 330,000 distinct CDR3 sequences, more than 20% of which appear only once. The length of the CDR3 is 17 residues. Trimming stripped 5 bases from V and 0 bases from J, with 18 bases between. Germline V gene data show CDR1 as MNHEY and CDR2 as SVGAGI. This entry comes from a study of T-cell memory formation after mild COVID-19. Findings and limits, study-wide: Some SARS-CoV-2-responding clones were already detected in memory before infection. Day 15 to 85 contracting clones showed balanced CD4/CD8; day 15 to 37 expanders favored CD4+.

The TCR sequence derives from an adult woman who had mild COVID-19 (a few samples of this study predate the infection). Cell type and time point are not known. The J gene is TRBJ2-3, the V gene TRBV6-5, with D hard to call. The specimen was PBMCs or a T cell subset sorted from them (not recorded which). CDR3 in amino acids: CASSPLVVAPSTDTQYF. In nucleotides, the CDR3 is TGTGCCAGCAGTCCCTTAGTTGTAGCCCCTAGCACAGATACGCAGTATTTT.